These 13 T cell receptor beta chains came from one sample sequenced in a study of shared clonotypes between healthy human individuals. CD45RO-negative, CCR7-selected cells formed the naive CD8 fraction, which excluded terminally differentiated effector memory CD45RA+ cells. Data came from immunoSEQ multiplex PCR; TCRdb stores just in-frame clones and leaves some out. The data hold approximately 810,000 clones, with roughly 92% observed a single time. The sample taken for sequencing was naive CD8+ T cells sorted from blood. These TCRs come from a man aged 30 to 39 in good health.

V is TRBV27 and J is TRBJ1-1; TRBD1 is a possible D gene (6 bases). V gave up 3 bases and J gave up 4 bases, with 15 bases separating them. Germline V CDR1 and CDR2: MNHEY, SMNVEV (reference sequence). The CDR3 runs to 15 residues. CDR3 amino acids: CASSFGTGFSTEAFF. The CDR3 region has the DNA TGTGCCAGCAGTTTTGGAACAGGGTTTTCCACTGAAGCTTTCTTT.

This clone was detected once. V usage is TRBV21-1 and J usage is TRBJ2-2; the table's D call TRBD2 went unverified against the DNA. TRBV21-1 is a pseudogene locus. This CDR3 contains 13 residues. The CDR3 DNA reads as TGTGCCAGAAGGACACGGGGGACCGGGGAGCTGTTTTTT. As protein: CARRTRGTGELFF.

The chain combines TRBV28 with TRBJ2-2; TRBD1 matches 9 bases. The V gene's germline CDR1 is MDHEN and CDR2 SYDVKM. The CDR3 extends over 18 amino acids. After removal of 3 bases from V and 6 bases from J, the junction contained 14 bases not matched to a gene. CDR3 DNA: TGTGCCAGCAGTTTCCCGGGACAGGGTGGGAAAAAGGCCGGGGAGCTGTTTTTT. Protein sequence: CASSFPGQGGKKAGELFF.

This clone was counted a single time. This rearrangement joins TRBV2 to TRBJ2-1; unclear D gene. This CDR3 comprises 14 residues. Trimming removed 7 bases at V and 3 bases at J, with 13 bases between. The V gene's germline CDR1 is SNHLY and CDR2 FYNNEI. The CDR3 DNA reads TGTGCCAGCATAAGATTTCAACTCTACAATGAGCAGTTCTTC. It is translated as CASIRFQLYNEQFF.

About this clone itself: A junction end diverges from the germline sequence, so it may reflect a read error. The genes are TRBV29-1 and TRBJ2-7; 11 nucleotides line up with TRBD2. CDR1 is SQVTM and CDR2 is ANQGSEA in the germline V gene. This CDR3 has 14 amino acids. The CDR3 coding sequence is TGCAGCGTAGAAGTAGCGGGAGGGGAATACGAGCAGTACTTC. Protein: CSVEVAGGEYEQYF.

The rearrangement links TRBV19 to TRBJ2-1, with a weak D call TRBD2 (5 bases). The CDR3 runs 13 residues. The germline gives CDR1 LNHDA, CDR2 SQIVND (reference sequence). The germline V and J ends were trimmed by 2 bases and 6 bases, with 8 bases remaining between them. The CDR3 loop reads CASSISGGNEQFF. The CDR3 DNA sequence: TGTGCCAGTAGTATATCAGGAGGCAATGAGCAGTTCTTC.

V is TRBV29-1 and J is TRBJ2-7, with D unclear. V lost 2 bases and J 1 base, leaving 6 bases between the germline ends. The CDR3 extends over 12 amino acids. The germline gives CDR1 SQVTM, CDR2 ANQGSEA. The CDR3 region is CSVELPSYEQYF. The CDR3 region has the DNA TGCAGCGTTGAACTACCTTCCTACGAGCAGTACTTC.

The sample holds one count of this clone. The rearrangement joins TRBV7-8 to TRBJ2-1; 10 nucleotides align to TRBD2. V shed 5 bases, J shed 6 bases, and the junction held 22 bases outside the gene matches. CDR3 size: 20 residues. Germline lookup yields CDR1 SGHVS and CDR2 FQNEAQ. The CDR3 is CASSRVAGGMIRDGTNEQFF. The CDR3 coding sequence is TGTGCCAGCAGCCGGGTAGCGGGAGGAATGATCAGGGATGGGACCAATGAGCAGTTCTTC.

V is TRBV11-3 and J is TRBJ2-1, with TRBD2 matching over 15 bases. Germline V gene sequence: CDR1 SGHNT, CDR2 YENEEA. The CDR3 spans 20 residues. The V and J ends lost 5 bases and 2 bases, in that order; junction bases with no gene match: 13. The CDR3: CASSQSPGLAGGLPYNEQFF. In nucleotides, the CDR3 is TGTGCCAGCAGCCAGTCCCCGGGACTAGCGGGAGGTTTACCCTACAATGAGCAGTTCTTC.

This clone appeared once. This chain uses TRBV2 with TRBJ2-3; a possible D gene is TRBD2 (5 bases). This CDR3 contains 19 residues. Trimming took 5 bases from V and 2 from J, leaving 26 bases between them. Germline CDR1 and CDR2: SNHLY and FYNNEI. The CDR3 DNA is TGTGCCAGCAGTCGTCTTTTCGCGGACTTAAAAAGGGACACAGATACGCAGTATTTT. This codes for CASSRLFADLKRDTDTQYF.

The chain is built from TRBV10-3 and TRBJ2-5; 9 nucleotides align to TRBD1. CDR3 size: 16 residues. Germline V gives CDR1 ENHRY, CDR2 SYGVKD. J lost 4 bases, V lost 4 bases, and 10 bases had no gene match. CDR3: CAISARQGGVRETQYF. For the CDR3, the DNA is TGTGCCATCAGTGCGAGACAGGGGGGAGTCCGAGAGACCCAGTACTTC.

The V call is TRBV7-6, the J call TRBJ2-1, with D uncertain. Germline V lookup: CDR1 SGHVS, CDR2 FNYEAQ. This CDR3 comprises 15 residues. V lost 5 bases and J lost 2, with 13 bases in between. The CDR3 region is CASSPLEGTYNEQFF. The DNA of the CDR3 is TGTGCCAGCAGCCCACTCGAAGGGACCTACAATGAGCAGTTCTTC. Full variable domain (missing parts from reference TRBV7-6 and TRBJ2-1): GAGVSQSPRYKVTKRGQDVALRCDPISGHVSLYWYRQALGQGPEFLTYFNYEAQQDKSGLPNDRFSAERPEGSISTLTIQRTEQRDSAMYRCASSPLEGTYNEQFFGPGTRLTVL.

This clone was counted a single time. This sample includes further DNA sequences coding for the same CDR3. The chain recombines TRBV9 with TRBJ2-7; maybe TRBD1 (6 bases). This CDR3 is built from 14 residues. V was trimmed by 0 bases and J by 2 bases, leaving 9 bases between them. Germline CDR1 is SGDLS and CDR2 is YYNGEE. For the CDR3, the DNA is TGTGCCAGCAGCGTAGGACAGGTTCCCTACGAGCAGTACTTC. It codes for CASSVGQVPYEQYF.